These 13 T cell receptor beta chains share one sample of origin, sequenced in a study of blood T cells in healthy people across ages. Primed by a sample-barcoded 5' primer and a J-beta primer mix, a second PCR proceeded for 7 to 11 cycles. TCRdb passed the 5' RACE reads through MiXCR, listing each CDR3 protein once. Of about 560,000 distinct CDR3 sequences detected, 27% appear once; the ten largest clones hold 3.6%. Separately, the same data were catalogued under a study of T cells of mothers and their children.

Sequenced: blood. The source of these receptors is a boy aged 2-15 years in good health.

The chain carries TRBV9 and TRBJ2-5, with TRBD2 matching over 8 bases. The J call may be incorrect, as the DNA end agrees better with TRBJ2-7. The CDR3 covers 19 residues. CDR1 SGDLS and CDR2 YYNGEE come from the germline V gene. The CDR3 DNA follows: TGTGCCAGCAGCCTCCGACTCCCCAGCGGGAGTACCCCGGGGCGCGAGCAGTACTTC. Protein sequence: CASSLRLPSGSTPGREQYF.

In regard to this clonotype: Because the CDR3 is missing its conserved closing phenylalanine or tryptophan, this is likely a read error. The chain links TRBV7-2 to TRBJ2-5, with D possibly being TRBD1 or TRBD2 (6 bases each). The CDR3 is 17 residues long. Trimming took 3 bases from V and 4 from J, leaving 21 bases between them. Per the germline V gene, CDR1 is SGHTA and CDR2 is FQGNSA. The CDR3 sequence is CASSFSAVTGAGETQYL. The CDR3, as DNA: TGTGCCAGCAGCTTTTCCGCCGTAACGGGGGCGGGAGAGACCCAGTACCTC.

This rearrangement joins TRBV29-1 to TRBJ2-7; the D gene is possibly TRBD1 (6 bases). Germline CDR1 reads SQVTM; CDR2 reads ANQGSEA. This CDR3 is built from 14 residues. V lost 4 bases to trimming and J lost 3 bases, with 16 bases between them. CDR3 sequence: CSVGTDPNFYEQYF. The DNA for the CDR3 is TGCAGCGTTGGGACAGACCCAAACTTCTACGAGCAGTACTTC.

This clonotype qualifies as medium-sized. The chain is built from TRBV12-3 or TRBV12-4 and TRBJ2-7; maybe TRBD2 (6 bases). The CDR3 loop spans 13 amino acids. Trimming cost V 7 bases and J 6 bases, with 16 bases left between them. CDR3 sequence: CASTRNSGVEQYF. CDR3 DNA sequence: TGTGCCAGCACACGTAACTCGGGGGTCGAGCAGTACTTC.

The chain couples TRBV3-1 to TRBJ2-1; D is perhaps TRBD1 (5 bases). Germline CDR1 is LGHDT and CDR2 is YNNKEL (reference sequence). Trimming cost V 0 bases and J 0 bases, with 12 bases left between them. This CDR3 comprises 17 residues. The CDR3 sequence is CASSQDGTDSSYNEQFF. The CDR3 DNA reads TGTGCCAGCAGCCAAGATGGTACAGACAGCTCCTACAATGAGCAGTTCTTC.

This rearrangement joins TRBV9 to TRBJ2-1; D is uncertain. The V gene lost 4 bases and the J gene lost 7 bases, with 12 bases spanning the gap. This CDR3 comprises 13 residues. Per the germline V gene, CDR1 is SGDLS and CDR2 is YYNGEE. CDR3 in DNA: TGTGCCAGCAGCCCCCTCTGGGGAAATGAGCAGTTCTTC. Translation gives CASSPLWGNEQFF.

This clonotype turned up a few times. The CDR3: CASSLYTLPGETQYF. The CDR3 nucleotides read TGTGCCAGCAGTTTATATACTCTCCCGGGGGAGACCCAGTACTTC. V usage is TRBV28 and J usage is TRBJ2-5; tentative D call: TRBD2 (5 bases). Germline CDR1 and CDR2: MDHEN and SYDVKM. The CDR3 is 15 amino acids. The germline V and J ends were trimmed by 1 base and 5 bases, with 14 bases remaining between them.

This clonotype was seen a few times. This sequence joins TRBV12-3 or TRBV12-4 and TRBJ1-2; D is perhaps TRBD1 (5 bases). Trimming removed 7 bases at V and 8 bases at J, with 20 bases between. This CDR3 spans 14 amino acids. The CDR3 sequence: CASTPAGFDRGYTF. CDR3 sequence (DNA): TGTGCCAGCACCCCGGCAGGGTTCGATAGGGGCTACACCTTC.

The chain has TRBV7-8 and TRBJ1-1; no reliable D call. Germline-derived CDR1 and CDR2 are SGHVS and FQNEAQ. The CDR3 is 17 residues long. V dropped 7 bases and J dropped 1 base, with 22 bases sitting between them. CDR3 DNA sequence: TGTGCCAGCACAGGTCTGACGGGGATCTCTTCGAACACTGAAGCTTTCTTT. Amino acid sequence: CASTGLTGISSNTEAFF.

This clonotype was recorded a few times. The chain is built from TRBV20-1 and TRBJ2-7, with TRBD1 identical over 11 bases. The DNA end is more similar to TRBJ2-1, so the J call may be wrong. Germline CDR1 DFQATT, CDR2 SNEGSKA (reference sequence). CDR3 size: 15 residues. CDR3 region: CSANSGTGGYNEQFF. The CDR3 DNA sequence: TGCAGTGCAAACTCCGGGACAGGGGGCTACAATGAGCAGTTCTTC.

This chain connects TRBV7-2 to TRBJ2-7, with D possibly being TRBD1 or TRBD2 (5 bases each). V was clipped by 5 bases and J by 0 bases, with 14 bases between them. The V gene's germline CDR1 is SGHTA and CDR2 FQGNSA. The CDR3 is 15 amino acids. The CDR3 bases are TGTGCCAGCAGCCCCGGGACGTATCTCTCCTACGAGCAGTACTTC. As protein: CASSPGTYLSYEQYF.

The V gene is TRBV18, the J gene TRBJ2-1; the match to TRBD2 covers 13 bases. Looked up from germline, CDR1 is KGHSH and CDR2 is LQKENI. This CDR3 has 15 residues. V was clipped by 6 bases and J by 6 bases; unmatched bases: 5. For the CDR3, the DNA is TGTGCCAGCTCGCTTCGGACTAGCGGGAGCAATGAGCAGTTCTTC. Protein product: CASSLRTSGSNEQFF.

This clonotype occurred a few times. The chain is built from TRBV27 and TRBJ2-7; TRBD2 might be the D (6 bases). The V and J ends lost 8 bases and 2 bases respectively, with 25 bases between them. CDR3 length: 17 residues. CDR1 and CDR2 (germline): MNHEY, SMNVEV (reference sequence). This CDR3 is CASGPGVWGTRTYEQYF. The CDR3 DNA sequence: TGTGCCAGCGGTCCCGGCGTTTGGGGGACTCGCACCTACGAGCAGTACTTC.